The 12 T cell receptor beta chains listed next were all sequenced from one sample in a study of blood T cell repertoires in COVID-19. Profiled with immunoSEQ multiplex PCR; TCRdb holds only in-frame clones, not every one. Of under 350,000 clones in the sample, over 85% were seen once. The sequenced material came from PBMCs or T cells enriched from blood (not recorded which). The receptors here all came from a woman aged 55-70 years who had recovered from COVID-19.

The chain employs TRBV19 and TRBJ2-1; 8 bases are a match to TRBD1. The CDR3 has 17 amino acids. Germline V gene data show CDR1 as LNHDA and CDR2 as SQIVND (reference sequence). Germline trimming cut 1 base from V and 3 bases from J; bases unmatched to any gene: 8. The CDR3 is CASSIGVAQGVYNEQFF. The DNA of the CDR3 is TGTGCCAGTAGTATAGGAGTAGCACAGGGGGTCTACAATGAGCAGTTCTTC.

The chain employs TRBV28 and TRBJ1-1; perhaps TRBD1 as D (5 bases). The germline gives CDR1 MDHEN, CDR2 SYDVKM. The V and J ends lost 1 base and 5 bases respectively, with 14 bases between them. The CDR3 is made up of 15 amino acids. The CDR3 loop reads CASSLFGGTGTEAFF. CDR3 in DNA: TGTGCCAGCAGTTTATTTGGGGGGACGGGAACTGAAGCTTTCTTT.

This sequence joins TRBV10-2 and TRBJ2-7; 7 nucleotides line up with TRBD2. There are 14 residues in the CDR3. Losses at the gene ends were 5 bases for V and 2 bases for J; bases not matched to a gene: 6. CDR1 is WSHSY and CDR2 is SAAADI in the germline V gene. Written as DNA, the CDR3 is TGCGCCAGCAGTTCTAGCGGAGGGACCTACGAGCAGTACTTC. It yields the protein CASSSSGGTYEQYF.

The genes are TRBV30 and TRBJ1-4; 10 bases map to TRBD1. The CDR3 is 13 amino acids. Germline CDR1 is GTSNPN and CDR2 is SVGIG (reference sequence). J was trimmed by 11 bases and V by 1 base; bases with no gene match: 4. In nucleotides, the CDR3 is TGTGCCTGGAGTGGGACAGGGGGAGGGAAACTGTTTTTT. Its protein is CAWSGTGGGKLFF. The variable domain in full, with the rest retrieved from reference TRBV30 and TRBJ1-4, is SQTIHQWPATLVQPVGSPLSLECTVEGTSNPNLYWYRQAAGRGLQLLFYSVGIGQISSEVPQNLSASRPQDRQFILSSKKLLLSDSGFYLCAWSGTGGGKLFFGSGTQLSVL.

The chain combines TRBV5-1 with TRBJ2-1; D is perhaps TRBD2 (6 bases). This CDR3 comprises 17 residues. Germline lookup yields CDR1 SGHRS and CDR2 YFSETQ. V lost 0 bases, J lost 2 bases, and 15 bases lay in between. The CDR3 reads CASSLVPTRFAYNEQFF. DNA of the CDR3: TGCGCCAGCAGCTTGGTTCCGACTAGATTTGCCTACAATGAGCAGTTCTTC.

The gene calls are TRBV7-9 and TRBJ2-7; 10 nucleotides match TRBD1. From germline, CDR1 is SEHNR and CDR2 FQNEAQ (reference sequence). The CDR3 has 14 amino acids. V lost 3 bases and J lost 3; bases outside the gene matches: 2. CDR3 loop: CASSLRDRGYEQYF. The CDR3 nucleotides are TGTGCCAGCAGCTTGCGGGACAGGGGCTACGAGCAGTACTTC.

This clone turned up a few times. This rearrangement joins TRBV2 to TRBJ1-2; the match to TRBD1 covers 7 bases. The trim removed 4 bases at V and 3 bases at J, leaving 5 bases unmatched. The CDR3 is 14 amino acids. Germline loops: CDR1 SNHLY, CDR2 FYNNEI. For the CDR3, the DNA is TGTGCCAGCAGTGCGACAGGGTTCGACTATGGCTACACCTTC. It encodes CASSATGFDYGYTF.

As DNA, the CDR3 is TGTGCCAGCAGGAACCATGGACAGAACCCCTATGGCTACACCTTC. Encoded protein: CASRNHGQNPYGYTF. The genes are TRBV6-5 and TRBJ1-2; TRBD1 is a possible D gene (6 bases). CDR1 is MNHEY, CDR2 SVGAGI, per germline. The CDR3 contains 15 residues. Trimming took 6 bases from V and 4 from J, leaving 18 bases between them.

The gene calls are TRBV6-1 and TRBJ1-3; possibly TRBD1 for D (5 bases). The CDR3 runs to 16 residues. Trimming took off 0 bases at V and 2 bases at J, with 11 bases between the two ends. Germline V gene data show CDR1 as MNHNS and CDR2 as SASEGT. The DNA for the CDR3 is TGTGCCAGCAGTGAAGCCTTGGGGACTACTGGAAACACCATATATTTT. Translated: CASSEALGTTGNTIYF.

This chain connects TRBV29-1 to TRBJ2-7; 7 nucleotides match TRBD1. The CDR3 is 15 residues long. The trim removed 1 base at V and 7 bases at J, leaving 13 bases unmatched. Germline V gene sequence: CDR1 SQVTM, CDR2 ANQGSEA. In DNA form, the CDR3 reads TGCAGCGTTGAAGCCCCAACAGGGGCATCGGTAGAGCAGTACTTC. As protein: CSVEAPTGASVEQYF.

This clone showed up just a few times. This chain uses TRBV7-9 with TRBJ2-2; 8 nucleotides match TRBD1. CDR3 length: 17 amino acids. The trim removed 0 bases at V and 2 bases at J, leaving 5 bases unmatched. Germline CDR1 and CDR2: SEHNR and FQNEAQ (reference sequence). CDR3: CASSLAAGGINTGELFF. CDR3 nucleotides: TGTGCCAGCAGCTTAGCTGCAGGGGGCATAAACACCGGGGAGCTGTTTTTT.

This sequence joins TRBV19 and TRBJ1-1, with TRBD1 identical over 7 bases. From germline, CDR1 is LNHDA and CDR2 SQIVND (reference sequence). The CDR3 runs 13 residues. The V segment lost 7 bases and the J segment 6 bases; nucleotides outside the gene matches: 8. The CDR3 sequence is CASTRQGMAEAFF. The CDR3 DNA reads TGTGCCAGTACTAGACAGGGTATGGCTGAAGCTTTCTTT.